A selection of T cell receptor beta chains follows, all from one sample in a study of tumor-infiltrating lymphocytes in primary liver carcinoma. TCRdb re-derived calls from the multiplex PCR reads in MiXCR, one entry per CDR3 protein. The repertoire holds roughly 120,000 distinct CDR3 sequences, with under 65% as singletons. The specimen sequenced was liver tumor tissue from sampling region 3. These receptors originate from a woman aged 60-75 years with primary liver carcinoma and hepatitis B virus infection. The CDR3 runs from the conserved cysteine through the conserved F or W. Each record gives: clone size, J gene, D gene, V gene, CDR3 DNA, CDR3 protein. D genes are given only for firm matches. Only some rows state a clone size, as once, few, many or a class for expanded clones.

clone_size: medium-sized
j_call: TRBJ2-1
d_call: -
v_call: TRBV29-1
cdr3_nt: TGCAGCGTTGAGGGAACACTAGCTCCCGAGTGGAATGAGCAGTTCTTC
cdr3_aa: CSVEGTLAPEWNEQFF

clone_size: -
j_call: TRBJ2-3
d_call: -
v_call: TRBV5-1
cdr3_nt: TGCACCAGCAGCTCGAGCTGGGGGGAGGATACGCAGTATTTT
cdr3_aa: CTSSSSWGEDTQYF

clone_size: many
j_call: TRBJ2-2
d_call: -
v_call: TRBV12-3/TRBV12-4
cdr3_nt: TGTGCCAGCAGCAGGGACCGGAACACCGGGGAGCTGTTTTTT
cdr3_aa: CASSRDRNTGELFF

clone_size: many
j_call: TRBJ2-1
d_call: -
v_call: TRBV6-2/TRBV6-3
cdr3_nt: TGTGCCAGCAAAAAGGGACTCCATTACAATGAGCAGTTCTTC
cdr3_aa: CASKKGLHYNEQFF

clone_size: few
j_call: TRBJ2-5
d_call: -
v_call: TRBV5-1
cdr3_nt: TGCGCGACAGCTACCGGTTCGTCAGAGACCCAGTACTTC
cdr3_aa: CATATGSSETQYF

clone_size: -
j_call: TRBJ2-1
d_call: TRBD2
v_call: TRBV29-1
cdr3_nt: TGCAGCGTTGAAAAACCCCCAAACCCTAGCGGGAGAAGCACAGGATATGAGCAGTTCTTC
cdr3_aa: CSVEKPPNPSGRSTGYEQFF

clone_size: -
j_call: TRBJ2-3
d_call: -
v_call: TRBV6-1
cdr3_nt: TGCGCCTGCAGTCGTGAGCGGGCGACAGATACGCAGTATTTT
cdr3_aa: CACSRERATDTQYF

clone_size: -
j_call: TRBJ1-1
d_call: -
v_call: TRBV10-3
cdr3_nt: TGTGCCATCAGTGAGTCGACGGGGGTGGACACTGAAGCTTTCTTT
cdr3_aa: CAISESTGVDTEAFF

clone_size: -
j_call: TRBJ2-1
d_call: TRBD2
v_call: TRBV7-9
cdr3_nt: TGTGCCAGCAGCTTAGTTCTCGGGCTAGCGGGAGGTTACAATGAGCGGTTCTTC
cdr3_aa: CASSLVLGLAGGYNERFF

clone_size: -
j_call: TRBJ2-3
d_call: -
v_call: TRBV28
cdr3_nt: TGTGCCAGCAGTTCACAAGCGGAGCGTCAAGATACGCAGTATTTT
cdr3_aa: CASSSQAERQDTQYF

clone_size: -
j_call: TRBJ2-3
d_call: -
v_call: TRBV11-3
cdr3_nt: TGTTTCAGCAGCTCTCGGGCTAGCACGGATACGCAGTATTTT
cdr3_aa: CFSSSRASTDTQYF

clone_size: -
j_call: TRBJ2-1
d_call: -
v_call: TRBV15
cdr3_nt: TGTGCCACCAGTTTAGACAGCGAGCAGTTCTTC
cdr3_aa: CATSLDSEQFF

clone_size: -
j_call: TRBJ2-5
d_call: -
v_call: TRBV10-3
cdr3_nt: TGTGCCATCAGTGAGTCGGTAGCCCAGGAGACCCAGTACTTC
cdr3_aa: CAISESVAQETQYF

clone_size: -
j_call: TRBJ2-7
d_call: TRBD2
v_call: TRBV2
cdr3_nt: TGTGCCAGCAGCGGGACTAGCACCGCCTACGAGCAGTACTTC
cdr3_aa: CASSGTSTAYEQYF

clone_size: -
j_call: TRBJ1-6
d_call: TRBD1
v_call: TRBV11-2
cdr3_nt: TGTGCCAGCAGCTTAGAGGGTGAGGGGGCGTATTCACAACTCCACTTT
cdr3_aa: CASSLEGEGAYSQLHF

clone_size: -
j_call: TRBJ2-5
d_call: -
v_call: TRBV11-2
cdr3_nt: TGTGCCAGCGGCCCTTTGGGCGGCCAAGAGACCCAGTACTTC
cdr3_aa: CASGPLGGQETQYF

clone_size: -
j_call: TRBJ2-6
d_call: -
v_call: TRBV4-2
cdr3_nt: TGTGCCAGCAGCCAGCAACGAGGCTCTGGGGCCAACGCTCTGACTTTC
cdr3_aa: CASSQQRGSGANALTF